A selection of T cell receptor beta chains follows, all from one sample in a study of T cells in Graves' hyperthyroidism and ophthalmopathy. MiXCR was run by TCRdb on the multiplex PCR reads, yielding one entry per CDR3 protein. The sample has more than 550,000 distinct CDR3 sequences, around 19% seen once. Source material: blood. These receptors originate from a woman aged 50 to 60 with Graves' hyperthyroidism that later progressed to Graves' ophthalmopathy. Each CDR3 is given with its conserved first and last residue. A D gene is named only where the DNA matches it firmly. Clone size is given for some rows only: seen once, a few or many times, or a class if the clone is expanded.

D	V	J	size	DNA	CDR3
.	TRBV6-1	TRBJ2-3	few	TGTGCCAGCAGTGAAGCGCGGGACAGTGCTAGCACAGATACGCAGTATTTT	CASSEARDSASTDTQYF
.	TRBV3-1	TRBJ1-2	many	TGTGCCAGCAGCCAAGATTGGGCGGCGGATGGCTACACCTTC	CASSQDWAADGYTF
TRBD1	TRBV2	TRBJ1-4	many	TGTGCCAGCAGTGAAGCTCGTGACAGGGGGCGCCTTGGTGAAAAACTGTTTTTT	CASSEARDRGRLGEKLFF
.	TRBV25-1	TRBJ1-1	few	TGTGCCAGCAGTGATGGGGTGAAGGACACTGAAGCTTTCTTT	CASSDGVKDTEAFF
.	TRBV19	TRBJ1-2	few	TGTGCCAGTAGTAGGCTCAGCTATGGCTACACCTTC	CASSRLSYGYTF
.	TRBV29-1	TRBJ1-2	few	TGCAGCGTTGAACAGAACTATGGCTACACCTTC	CSVEQNYGYTF
.	TRBV13	TRBJ2-3	many	TGTGCCAGTCTAAGGGTCGGGTTACGCACAGATACGCAGTATTTT	CASLRVGLRTDTQYF
TRBD1	TRBV11-2	TRBJ2-1	few	TGTGCCAGCAGCCACGGACAGGGACAAATCTCCTACAATGAGCAGTTCTTC	CASSHGQGQISYNEQFF
TRBD1	TRBV12-3/TRBV12-4	TRBJ1-2	few	TGTGCCAGCAGTTTATTTGTGGGACAGGAAATCTATGGCTACACCTTC	CASSLFVGQEIYGYTF
TRBD2	TRBV3-1	TRBJ2-1	.	TGTGCCAGCAGCCGGCAGCGGGGGGGAAGGAATGAGCAGTTCTTC	CASSRQRGGRNEQFF
.	TRBV3-1	TRBJ1-4	many	TGTGCCAGCAGCCAAGGATCGGGTAGACCGAATGAAAAACTGTTTTTT	CASSQGSGRPNEKLFF
TRBD2	TRBV18	TRBJ2-1	many	TGTGCCAGCTCAAGCCGGACTAGCATTTACAATGAGCAGTTCTTC	CASSSRTSIYNEQFF
.	TRBV27	TRBJ1-1	.	TGTGCCAGCAGTGAACTAGAGGGATTGGGGTCTGAAGCTTTCTTT	CASSELEGLGSEAFF
.	TRBV20-1	TRBJ2-1	.	TGCAGTGCTCCCCCGACAGGGGGCAGACTAGCGGGAAACTACCATGAGCAGTTCTTC	CSAPPTGGRLAGNYHEQFF
TRBD1	TRBV5-1	TRBJ2-2	few	TGCGCCAGCAGCTGGGGACAGACCGGGGAGCTGTTTTTT	CASSWGQTGELFF
TRBD1	TRBV19	TRBJ1-5	many	TGTGCCAGTGGCCCAGGGGGCTACAATCAGCCCCAGCATTTT	CASGPGGYNQPQHF
.	TRBV30	TRBJ1-5	many	TGTGCCTGGAGTGCGCAGGGTCATCAGCCCCAGCATTTT	CAWSAQGHQPQHF
.	TRBV10-2	TRBJ2-1	few	TGCGCCAGCATCCGGACACGCTCCTACAATGAGCAGTTCTTC	CASIRTRSYNEQFF
TRBD2	TRBV5-6	TRBJ2-7	few	TGTGCCAGCAGCTTCAATCAGCGGGGAGGGTACGAGCAGTACTTC	CASSFNQRGGYEQYF
.	TRBV7-9	TRBJ1-1	many	TGTGCCAGCAGCCCGGACAGACATAAAGCTTTCTTT	CASSPDRHKAFF
.	TRBV7-2	TRBJ1-5	.	TGTGCCAGCAGCTTAGGATACAGGGGCAATCAGCCCCAGCATTTT	CASSLGYRGNQPQHF
.	TRBV6-5	TRBJ2-3	.	TGTGCCAGCAGTTTGGGGCACGCAGATACGCAGTATTTT	CASSLGHADTQYF
TRBD1	TRBV15	TRBJ2-1	many	TGTGCCACCAGCAGAGTGTGGACAGGGGCCTACAATGAGCAGTTCTTC	CATSRVWTGAYNEQFF
.	TRBV29-1	TRBJ1-5	few	TGCAGCACTCAGACGGGGCTCAATCAGCCCCAGCATTTT	CSTQTGLNQPQHF
.	TRBV5-1	TRBJ1-2	few	TGCGCCAGCAGCCCGGCCCCTCGGGCGGGATATGGCTACACCTTC	CASSPAPRAGYGYTF